This is a list of T cell receptor beta chains from one sample in a study of T cell responses to AZD1222 COVID-19 vaccine. Sequenced by immunoSEQ multiplex PCR; TCRdb stores in-frame clones only, minus some. This sample yields more than 95,000 clones, of which just over 85% are seen a single time; 17% belongs to the top ten. The sample in question was peripheral blood, obtained 28 days after the second AZD1222 dose. These receptors all stem from an adult who received the AZD1222 COVID-19 vaccine. Both conserved end residues are part of each CDR3. A D gene is named only where the DNA matches it firmly. The size entry is marked missing in some rows and otherwise reads once, few, many or a size class.

TRBD2 TRBJ2-7 TRBV6-2/TRBV6-3 once CASSLQAGRSYEQYF TGTGCCAGCAGTCTCCAAGCGGGGCGCTCCTACGAGCAGTACTTC
. TRBJ1-1 TRBV28 . CASSLPVLNTEAFF TGTGCCAGCAGTTTGCCAGTTTTGAACACTGAAGCTTTCTTT
TRBD1 TRBJ1-2 TRBV5-1 . CASRPRGGQEGSLVNGYTF TGCGCCAGCAGACCTAGGGGTGGACAGGAGGGAAGTCTAGTGAATGGCTACACCTTC
TRBD2 TRBJ2-5 TRBV5-6 . CASSLPGLAGEETQYF TGTGCCAGCAGCCTCCCGGGACTAGCGGGGGAGGAGACCCAGTACTTC
. TRBJ1-6 TRBV6-2/TRBV6-3 . CASSFRTYTDNSPLHF TGTGCCAGCAGCTTCCGAACCTACACGGATAATTCACCCCTCCACTTT
. TRBJ2-7 TRBV23-1 . CASSQLRAEVNYEQYF TGCGCCAGCAGTCAATTACGGGCTGAAGTTAATTACGAGCAGTACTTC
. TRBJ1-2 TRBV7-9 few CASSLATDFNYGYTF TGTGCCAGCAGCTTAGCGACGGACTTTAACTATGGCTACACCTTC
. TRBJ2-6 TRBV5-6 . CASSPGSSGANVLTF TGTGCCAGCAGCCCCGGAAGCTCTGGGGCCAACGTCCTGACTTTC
. TRBJ2-3 TRBV5-5 . CASSLYLGADTQYF TGTGCCAGCAGCTTGTACCTCGGGGCAGATACGCAGTATTTT
. TRBJ1-1 TRBV29-1 . CSVEKGWGTEAFF TGCAGCGTTGAAAAGGGCTGGGGGACTGAAGCTTTCTTT
. TRBJ2-7 TRBV5-1 . CASSLVEGNSYEQYF TGCGCCAGCAGCTTGGTTGAGGGAAACTCCTACGAGCAGTACTTC
. TRBJ2-6 TRBV6-4 . CASSDSPRSSGANVLTF TGTGCCAGCAGTGACTCCCCGAGGAGTTCTGGGGCCAACGTCCTGACTTTC
. TRBJ2-5 TRBV7-2 . CASSPSWTQETQYF TGTGCCAGCAGCCCCAGTTGGACCCAAGAGACCCAGTACTTC
. TRBJ1-2 TRBV29-1 . CSVDGFWGYTF TGCAGCGTTGACGGGTTCTGGGGCTACACCTTC
TRBD1 TRBJ1-2 TRBV7-2 . CASSPTARGLRVDGYTF TGTGCCAGCAGCCCCACCGCCAGGGGGCTCCGGGTTGATGGCTACACCTTC
TRBD1 TRBJ1-3 TRBV27 . CASSPGQGRDTIYF TGTGCCAGCAGTCCCGGACAGGGGAGAGACACCATATATTTT
TRBD1 TRBJ2-3 TRBV28 few CASSHRTGSTDTQYF TGTGCCAGCAGTCATCGGACAGGGAGCACAGATACGCAGTATTTT
TRBD1 TRBJ1-3 TRBV4-1 . CASRDRGNTIYF TGCGCCAGCAGGGACAGGGGAAACACCATATATTTT
. TRBJ1-5 TRBV20-1 . CSASGAADNQPQHF TGCAGTGCTAGTGGGGCAGCCGACAATCAGCCCCAGCATTTT
TRBD2 TRBJ2-1 TRBV7-3 once CASSLSGGGKYNEQFF TGTGCCAGCAGCTTATCGGGCGGGGGAAAATACAATGAGCAGTTCTTC
. TRBJ1-3 TRBV27 . CASSLGGAQGNTIYF TGTGCCAGCAGTTTAGGGGGGGCACAGGGAAACACCATATATTTT
TRBD2 TRBJ2-1 TRBV29-1 . CSVELSGGAFYNEQFF TGCAGCGTTGAACTAAGCGGGGGGGCGTTCTACAATGAGCAGTTCTTC
. TRBJ1-6 TRBV9 . CASSVDRIGSPLHF TGTGCCAGCAGCGTAGACAGGATAGGGTCACCCCTCCACTTT
. TRBJ1-1 TRBV29-1 . CSVAGRVNTEAFF TGCAGCGTTGCCGGCAGGGTGAACACTGAAGCTTTCTTT
. TRBJ1-4 TRBV4-1 . CASSPSTRNNEKLFF TGCGCCAGCAGCCCTTCTACCAGAAATAATGAAAAACTGTTTTTT
TRBD1 TRBJ1-5 TRBV23-1 . CASSPLGQGTNQPQHF TGCGCCAGCAGTCCGCTAGGACAGGGAACCAATCAGCCCCAGCATTTT
TRBD1 TRBJ1-2 TRBV30 . CAWRRDSYGYTF TGTGCCTGGAGGCGGGACAGCTATGGCTACACCTTC
. TRBJ2-7 TRBV7-2 . CASSLVGQFGYEQYF TGTGCCAGCAGCTTAGTGGGACAATTCGGATACGAGCAGTACTTC
. TRBJ1-6 TRBV3-1/TRBV3-2 . CASSQDEGSPLHF TGTGCCAGCAGCCAAGATGAGGGTTCACCCCTCCACTTT
. TRBJ1-1 TRBV24-1 . CATSDPNTEAFF TGTGCCACCAGTGACCCAAACACTGAAGCTTTCTTT
TRBD1 TRBJ2-2 TRBV6-5 . CASSYPTGQSGELFF TGTGCCAGCAGTTACCCGACAGGGCAATCCGGGGAGCTGTTTTTT
TRBD1 TRBJ1-2 TRBV10-3 few CAISEGGPGDGYTF TGTGCCATCAGTGAAGGGGGCCCGGGGGATGGCTACACCTTC
TRBD1 TRBJ2-7 TRBV6-5 . CASSYSSQGNYEQYF TGTGCCAGCAGTTACTCGTCACAGGGGAACTACGAGCAGTACTTC
. TRBJ1-1 TRBV19 . CASSPLGGTEAFF TGTGCCAGTAGCCCTCTCGGGGGGACTGAAGCTTTCTTT
TRBD1 TRBJ2-3 TRBV27 . CASRSLGQGLTTDTQYF TGTGCCAGCAGATCGCTGGGACAGGGGCTAACCACAGATACGCAGTATTTT
TRBD1 TRBJ1-5 TRBV6-4 . CASRFGQEGNQPQHF TGTGCCAGCAGATTCGGACAGGAAGGCAATCAGCCCCAGCATTTT
TRBD1 TRBJ1-1 TRBV19 . CASSIDTEGTGVTNTEAFF TGTGCCAGTAGTATAGATACGGAAGGGACAGGGGTTACGAACACTGAAGCTTTCTTT
TRBD1 TRBJ2-1 TRBV11-3 . CASSSRDSENNEQFF TGTGCCAGCAGCTCCCGGGACAGCGAGAACAATGAGCAGTTCTTC
. TRBJ1-2 TRBV4-3 . CASSQEYPGSNYGYTF TGCGCCAGCAGCCAAGAATATCCGGGCAGTAACTATGGCTACACCTTC
TRBD1 TRBJ2-3 TRBV30 few CASGTGGTDTQYF TGTGCCTCCGGGACAGGGGGCACAGATACGCAGTATTTT
. TRBJ1-6 TRBV7-9 . CASSLANSPLHF TGTGCCAGCAGCTTAGCAAATTCACCCCTCCACTTT
. TRBJ2-3 TRBV20-1 . CSARVDGTQYF TGCAGTGCTAGAGTCGACGGTACGCAGTATTTT
TRBD1 TRBJ1-1 TRBV4-2 . CASSQGGVTGEGAFF TGTGCCAGCAGCCAAGGAGGGGTGACAGGGGAGGGAGCTTTCTTT
. TRBJ1-1 TRBV5-6 . CASSSNTEAFF TGTGCCAGCAGCTCGAACACTGAAGCTTTCTTT
TRBD1 TRBJ1-2 TRBV11-1 . CASSLRTGYGYTF TGTGCCAGCAGCCTCAGGACAGGCTATGGCTACACCTTC
TRBD1 TRBJ1-5 TRBV5-1 . CASSPNTGGDQPQHF TGCGCCAGCAGCCCTAACACAGGGGGCGATCAGCCCCAGCATTTT
. TRBJ1-1 TRBV4-1 . CASSQGQTNTEAFF TGCGCCAGCAGCCAAGGACAGACGAACACTGAAGCTTTCTTT
TRBD1 TRBJ1-5 TRBV6-5 . CASARDRGNQPQHF TGTGCCAGCGCCCGGGACAGGGGAAATCAGCCCCAGCATTTT
TRBD1 TRBJ1-1 TRBV7-2 . CASSQQGAKNTEAFF TGTGCCAGCAGCCAACAGGGGGCTAAGAACACTGAAGCTTTCTTT